The source of this T cell receptor (beta chain) is a study of OX40 agonist ivuxolimab in advanced cancers. Study-wide background: Eligibility admitted prior anti-PD-1, anti-PD-L1 or anti-CTLA-4 therapy; around 38% had some.

The protocol was immunoSEQ multiplex PCR, while the TCRdb copy is restricted to in-frame clones and leaves out a portion. The sample lists under 100,000 clones, more than 90% occurring once. The source is an adult with an advanced solid tumor such as melanoma, head and neck, liver or kidney cancer. Here the sequenced sample was CD4+ or CD8+ T cells sorted from blood, taken in a trial of the OX40 agonist ivuxolimab.

Here the CDR3 DNA reads TGTGCCAGCAGCTTAGGCGGCGCAGGTTCTAATGAAAAACTGTTTTTT. This encodes CASSLGGAGSNEKLFF. The chain uses TRBV7-9 and TRBJ1-4; no clear D gene. The germline CDR1 and CDR2 sequences are SEHNR and FQNEAQ (reference sequence). V gave up 1 base and J gave up 3 bases, with 12 bases separating them. The CDR3 totals 16 residues. The full variable domain, with the rest looked up from reference TRBV7-9 and TRBJ1-4, is DTGVSQNPRHKITKRGQNVTFRCDPISEHNRLYWYRQTLGQGPEFLTYFQNEAQLEKSRLLSDRFSAERPKGSFSTLEIQRTEQGDSAMYLCASSLGGAGSNEKLFFGSGTQLSVL.